This TCR beta chain emerged from a study of blood T cell repertoires in COVID-19. In the authors' workflow: Amplification from reference gene primers served as the basis for estimated nucleated cell counts. The data were produced by immunoSEQ multiplex PCR, yet TCRdb's version contains in-frame clones alone and is incomplete. V and J calls and clone size are as listed in that table; D and trimming were resolved from the DNA. The sample contains 60,000 to 70,000 clones, roughly nine tenths of which appear only once. The sequence was obtained from a man aged 45 to 65 with active COVID-19. Material for sequencing was peripheral blood.

CDR3 DNA: TGTGCCAGCAGCAAAGGGGACAAACCGAACACCGGGGAGCTGTTTTTT. It is translated as CASSKGDKPNTGELFF. The chain has TRBV7-3 and TRBJ2-2, with TRBD1 as a possible D gene (6 bases). The V end lost 5 bases, the J end lost 0 bases, and 13 bases lay between the germline ends. Germline V gene lookup returns CDR1 SGHTA and CDR2 FQGTGA. The CDR3 covers 16 residues.